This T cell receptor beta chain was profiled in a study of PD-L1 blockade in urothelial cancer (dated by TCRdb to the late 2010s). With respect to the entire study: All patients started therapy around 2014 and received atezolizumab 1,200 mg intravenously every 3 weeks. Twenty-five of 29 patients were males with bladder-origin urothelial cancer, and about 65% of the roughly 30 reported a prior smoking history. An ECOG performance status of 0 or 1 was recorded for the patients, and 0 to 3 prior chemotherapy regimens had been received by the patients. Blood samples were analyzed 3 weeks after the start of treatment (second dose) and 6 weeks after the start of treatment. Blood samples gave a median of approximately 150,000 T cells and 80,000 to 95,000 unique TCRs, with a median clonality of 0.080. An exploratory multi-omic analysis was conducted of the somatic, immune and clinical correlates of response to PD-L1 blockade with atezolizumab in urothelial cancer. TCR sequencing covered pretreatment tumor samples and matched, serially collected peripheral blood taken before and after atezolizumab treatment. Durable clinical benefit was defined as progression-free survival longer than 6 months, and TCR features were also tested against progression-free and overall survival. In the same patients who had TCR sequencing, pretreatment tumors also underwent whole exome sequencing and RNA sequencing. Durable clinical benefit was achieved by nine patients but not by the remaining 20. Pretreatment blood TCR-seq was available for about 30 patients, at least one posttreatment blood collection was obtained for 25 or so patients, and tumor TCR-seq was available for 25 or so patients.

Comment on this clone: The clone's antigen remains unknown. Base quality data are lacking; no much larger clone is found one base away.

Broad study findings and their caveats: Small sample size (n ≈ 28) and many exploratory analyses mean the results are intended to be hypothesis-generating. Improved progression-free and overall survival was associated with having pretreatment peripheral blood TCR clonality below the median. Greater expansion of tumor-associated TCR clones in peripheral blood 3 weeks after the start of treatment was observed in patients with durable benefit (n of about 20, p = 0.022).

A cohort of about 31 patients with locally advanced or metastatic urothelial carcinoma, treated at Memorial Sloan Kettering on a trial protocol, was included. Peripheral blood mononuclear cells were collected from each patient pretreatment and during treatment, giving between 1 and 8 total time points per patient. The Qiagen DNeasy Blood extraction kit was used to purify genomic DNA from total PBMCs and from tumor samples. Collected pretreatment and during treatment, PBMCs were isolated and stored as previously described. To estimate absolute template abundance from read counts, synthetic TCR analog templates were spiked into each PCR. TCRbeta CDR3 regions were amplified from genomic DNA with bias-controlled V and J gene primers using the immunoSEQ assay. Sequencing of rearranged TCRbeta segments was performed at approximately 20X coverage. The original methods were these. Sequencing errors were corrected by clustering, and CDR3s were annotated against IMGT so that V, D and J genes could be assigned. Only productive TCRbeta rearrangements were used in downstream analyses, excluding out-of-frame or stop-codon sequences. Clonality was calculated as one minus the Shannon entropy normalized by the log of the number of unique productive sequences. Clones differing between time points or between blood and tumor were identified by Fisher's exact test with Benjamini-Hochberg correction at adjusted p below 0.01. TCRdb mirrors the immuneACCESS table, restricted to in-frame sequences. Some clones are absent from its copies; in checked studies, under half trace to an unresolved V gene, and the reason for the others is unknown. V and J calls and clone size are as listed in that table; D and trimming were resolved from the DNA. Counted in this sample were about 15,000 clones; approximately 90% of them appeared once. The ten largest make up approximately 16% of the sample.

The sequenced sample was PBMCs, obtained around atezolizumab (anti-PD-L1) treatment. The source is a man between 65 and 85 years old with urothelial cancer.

The CDR3 region: CASGAGQNTGELFF. The DNA sequence follows: TGTGCCAGCGGGGCCGGACAGAACACCGGGGAGCTGTTTTTT. Recombination joined TRBV6-4 with TRBJ2-2, with a weak D call of TRBD1 (5 bases match). Inclusive of the bounding cysteine and phenylalanine, the CDR3 is 14 residues long. Only the CDR3 region is kept as DNA, spanning 42 bases read in frame from base 1. Relative to germline, V is 8 bases shorter and J is 1 base shorter, with 11 bases between their ends. CDR1 and CDR2 were assigned from the germline V gene as MRHNA and SNTAGT.